Reported below is one T cell receptor beta chain. This clonotype is labeled medium-sized (0.01 to 0.1%). It lacks a known antigen. The sample holds no much larger clone one base away, and base qualities are not on file. The germline V gene sets CDR1 to SGHAT and CDR2 to FQNNGV. The V and J ends are trimmed by 1 base and 0 bases, leaving 10 bases between them. Measured from the cysteine to the phenylalanine, the CDR3 is 16 residues long. The CDR3 DNA has 48 bases and is translated from base 1. The source of the sample is a study. Instrument used: Illumina MiSeq. The public reads were quality trimmed at Q25 with fastp and then assembled into clones with MiXCR by TCRdb, keeping productive beta chains. Merged by CDR3 protein, the rows form single entries marked with the most common genes and DNA. The sample table shows around 4,300 distinct CDR3 sequences, and over 9.5% are seen once. More than 10% of the sample rests with the top ten.

The TCR sequence derives from a human donor with rheumatoid arthritis. The chain uses TRBV11-2 and TRBJ2-1, with no reliable assignment of the D segment. Sequencing was done on a sample of CD4+ T cells from synovial fluid. DNA sequence: TGTGCCAGCAGCTTAGGGGATTTCTACTCCTACAATGAGCAGTTCTTC. Translated, it gives CASSLGDFYSYNEQFF.